Included here is one T cell receptor (beta chain) sequence, with context. The data belong to a study of blood T cell repertoires in COVID-19. Study overall: Italy, Spain and the United States were the sources of the convalescent and acute COVID-19 samples. From T cells, B-cell-depleted T cells, or PBMCs came the material, which was cDNA or gDNA.

The Seattle site enrolled patients during active infection and followed them longitudinally. Repertoires were generated with immunoSEQ multiplex PCR, while TCRdb's copy carries only in-frame clones and drops some. The sample yields about 200,000 clones, around 85% seen once. V shed 2 bases and J shed 6 bases, with 10 bases lying between them. Germline V gene sequence: CDR1 MNHEY, CDR2 SMNVEV (reference sequence). The CDR3 is made up of 14 amino acids. This TCR was sampled from a man between 60 and 75 years old with COVID-19, enrolled during active disease. The chain has TRBV27 and TRBJ1-4; a possible D gene is TRBD1 (5 bases). The sequencing sample was made of peripheral blood. CDR3 region: CASSLHRLHEKLFF. Here the CDR3 DNA reads TGTGCCAGCAGTTTACACAGGCTCCATGAAAAACTGTTTTTT.